This T cell receptor (beta chain) was sequenced during a study of CD8 T cells in Susac syndrome (dated by TCRdb to the late 2010s). General notes on the study: Of the Susac syndrome patients who were sequenced, eight or nine were in clinical remission while six had clinically active disease. The clonality of the CD8+ T cell repertoire was compared across approximately 11 healthy donors, some 14 Susac syndrome patients and around 16 multiple sclerosis patients. At blood withdrawal, Susac syndrome patients were therapy-naive, treated with corticosteroids (with IVIg additionally given to some), or treated with IVIg alone. Repertoire sequencing was used to test whether CD8+ T cell activation and differentiation in Susac syndrome was antigen driven.

The count of this clonotype is one. The antigen it recognizes is unknown. Nothing much larger sits one base from this clone, and base qualities are not available. A read on its own is weak evidence. Peripheral blood CD8+ and CD4+ T cells from healthy donors, Susac syndrome patients and multiple sclerosis patients were profiled using high-throughput TCR beta sequencing. The Susac syndrome patients fulfilled recently defined diagnostic criteria for either definite or probable disease. Bulk CD8+ and CD4+ T cells were purified magnetically by negative isolation, whereas CD8+ TEMRA cells were enriched by FACS. Blood was collected in EDTA tubes and processed within 24 hours, with PBMCs isolated through density gradient centrifugation. PBMCs destined for TCR sequencing were cryopreserved in liquid nitrogen and later thawed in a 37 °C water bath. The sorted or isolated CD4+, CD8+ and CD8+ TEMRA cells reached a purity of at least 90%.

RNA was extracted using the RNeasy kit, and about 0.45 to 1 ug of the RNA was reverse transcribed with random hexamers. The immunoSEQ multiplex PCR assay, covering 54 Vbeta and 13 Jbeta segments, was used to amplify TCR beta CDR3 regions. PCR amplification bias was corrected by using a synthetic template baseline for primer optimization and computational correction. The study's processing was this. Reads were annotated to V, D and J genes per IMGT and analyzed with immunoSEQ Analyzer, keeping only productive sequences. To calculate clonality, Shannon entropy was normalized by log2 of the number of productive unique sequences and then subtracted from one. For each patient and control, public and private clones were evaluated among the 100 most prevalent clones. Clones were defined as Susac-specific if absent from the healthy and MS cohorts, from 900 to 1,300 published viral clones and from other ImmuneACCESS disease sequences. TCRdb trimmed the raw reads at Q25, called clones with MiXCR and kept productive beta chains. Under each unique CDR3 protein, matching rows form one entry showing the most common genes and DNA. The V and J calls reflect TCRdb's pipeline rather than the authors' work. In this sample the table shows 70,000 to 100,000 distinct CDR3 sequences, around 96% of which occur a single time. 0.4% to 0.45% of the sample is held by the ten biggest clonotypes.

The investigation overall reported the following: Looking at Susac-specific public clones, the researchers identified fewer than 20 in the total CD8+ repertoire and five in the CD8+ TEMRA repertoire. CD8+ repertoires in Susac syndrome showed clonal expansion, which was highest in CD8+ TEMRA cells and was greater in clinically active patients than in remitting patients. The number of individuals in the TCR sequencing and HLA analysis was recognized as being relatively small.

The material sequenced was CD8+ T cells from PBMCs. The receptor was derived from a human donor with Susac syndrome.

For the CDR3, the sequence is CSVPTSAYEQYF. The DNA sequence is TGCAGTGTTCCGACTAGCGCCTACGAGCAGTACTTC. This chain joins TRBV20-1 to TRBJ2-7, and TRBD2 matches 8 of the central bases. Compared with germline, V lacks 7 bases and J lacks 2 bases; bases without a gene match: 4. From a lookup of the germline V gene (reference sequence), CDR1 and CDR2 are DFQATT and SNEGSKA. Its CDR3 holds 12 amino acids, cysteine through phenylalanine. Just the 36-base CDR3 DNA is kept, in frame starting at base 1.